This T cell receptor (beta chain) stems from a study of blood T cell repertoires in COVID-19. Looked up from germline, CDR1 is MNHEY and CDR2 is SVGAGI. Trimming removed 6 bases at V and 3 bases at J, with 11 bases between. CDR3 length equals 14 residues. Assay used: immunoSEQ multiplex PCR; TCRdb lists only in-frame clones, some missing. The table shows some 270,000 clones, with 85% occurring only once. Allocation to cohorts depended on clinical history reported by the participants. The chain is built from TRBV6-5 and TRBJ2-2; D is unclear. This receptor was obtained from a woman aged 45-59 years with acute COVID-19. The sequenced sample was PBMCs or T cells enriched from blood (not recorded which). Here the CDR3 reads CASRPNTYTGELFF. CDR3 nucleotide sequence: TGTGCCAGCAGGCCTAATACCTACACCGGGGAGCTGTTTTTT.